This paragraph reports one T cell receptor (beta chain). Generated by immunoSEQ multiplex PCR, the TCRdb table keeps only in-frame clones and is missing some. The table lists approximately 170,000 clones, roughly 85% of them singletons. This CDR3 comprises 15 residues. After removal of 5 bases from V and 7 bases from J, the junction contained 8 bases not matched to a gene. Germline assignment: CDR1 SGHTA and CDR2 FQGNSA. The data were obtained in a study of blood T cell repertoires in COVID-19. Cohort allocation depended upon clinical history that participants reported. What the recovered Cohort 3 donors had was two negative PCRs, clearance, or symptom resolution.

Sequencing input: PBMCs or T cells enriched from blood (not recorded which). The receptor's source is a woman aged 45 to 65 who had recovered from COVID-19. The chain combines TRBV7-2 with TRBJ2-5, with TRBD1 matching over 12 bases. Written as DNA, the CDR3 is TGTGCCAGCAGCCCGGTGGGACAGGGGGCGCGGACCCAGTACTTC. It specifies CASSPVGQGARTQYF.